One T cell receptor (beta chain) is described in this entry. Its target is not known. The record originates from a study of T cells in Graves' hyperthyroidism and ophthalmopathy. Study conclusions and caveats: Ophthalmopathy onset followed model prediction by a median around six months.

RNA transcripts were the template for amplifying TCR beta CDR3 regions. When the TCR CDR3 underwent first-round RT-PCR, the HTBI primer set was used. TCRdb ran MiXCR on the multiplex PCR reads and lists one entry per CDR3 protein. The sample lists hundreds of thousands of distinct CDR3 sequences, roughly 15% occurring once. At least 3 on the Clinical Activity Score was recorded for ophthalmopathy patients, who also had NOSPECS grade at least 4 and duration under 3 months. Sequenced input: blood. The TCR was taken from a young man with Graves' ophthalmopathy.

For the CDR3, the DNA is TGTGCCAGCAGCCTAGTAACAGGAAGGACTGAAGCTTTCTTT. Translating gives CASSLVTGRTEAFF. V usage is TRBV6-2 or TRBV6-3 and J usage is TRBJ1-1; tentatively, D is TRBD1 (5 bases). Trimming removed 6 bases from V and 5 bases from J, with 16 bases in between. Germline CDR1 reads MNHEY; CDR2 reads SVGEGT. This CDR3 has 14 amino acids.